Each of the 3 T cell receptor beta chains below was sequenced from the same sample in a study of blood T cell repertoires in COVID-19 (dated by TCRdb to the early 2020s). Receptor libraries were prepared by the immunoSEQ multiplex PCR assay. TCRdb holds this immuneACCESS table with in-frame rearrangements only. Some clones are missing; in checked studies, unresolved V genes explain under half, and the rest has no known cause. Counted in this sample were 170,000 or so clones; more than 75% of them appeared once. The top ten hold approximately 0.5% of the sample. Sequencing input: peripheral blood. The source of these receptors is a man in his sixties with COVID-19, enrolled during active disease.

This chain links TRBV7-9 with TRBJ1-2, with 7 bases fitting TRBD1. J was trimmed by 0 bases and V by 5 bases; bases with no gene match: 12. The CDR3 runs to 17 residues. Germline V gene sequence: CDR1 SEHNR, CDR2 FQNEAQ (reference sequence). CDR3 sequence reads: CASSAYPGQTANYGYTF. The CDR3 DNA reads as TGTGCCAGCAGCGCATATCCGGGACAGACAGCTAACTATGGCTACACCTTC.

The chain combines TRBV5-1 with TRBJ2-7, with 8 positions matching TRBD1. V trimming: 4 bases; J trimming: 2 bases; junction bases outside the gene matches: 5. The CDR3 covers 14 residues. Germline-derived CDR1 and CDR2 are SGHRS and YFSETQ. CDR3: CASSPGQGPYEQYF. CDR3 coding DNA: TGCGCCAGCAGCCCAGGACAGGGACCCTACGAGCAGTACTTC.

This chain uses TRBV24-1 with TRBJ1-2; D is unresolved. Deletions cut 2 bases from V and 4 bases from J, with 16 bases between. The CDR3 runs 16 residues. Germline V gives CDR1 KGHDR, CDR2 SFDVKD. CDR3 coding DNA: TGTGCCACCAGTGATTCCTACCCTTCTGGAGTCTATGGCTACACCTTC. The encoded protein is CATSDSYPSGVYGYTF.